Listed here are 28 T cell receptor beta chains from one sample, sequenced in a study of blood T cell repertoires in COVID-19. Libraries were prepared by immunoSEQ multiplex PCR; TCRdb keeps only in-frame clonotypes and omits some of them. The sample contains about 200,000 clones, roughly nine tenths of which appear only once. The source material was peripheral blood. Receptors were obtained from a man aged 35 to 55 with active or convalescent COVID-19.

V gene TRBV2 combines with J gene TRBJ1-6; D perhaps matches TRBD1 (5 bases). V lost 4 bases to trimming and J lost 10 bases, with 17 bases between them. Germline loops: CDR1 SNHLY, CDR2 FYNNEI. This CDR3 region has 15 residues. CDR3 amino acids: CASSARGSAGSPLHF. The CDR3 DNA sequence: TGTGCCAGCAGTGCCCGGGGGTCTGCCGGCTCACCCCTCCACTTT.

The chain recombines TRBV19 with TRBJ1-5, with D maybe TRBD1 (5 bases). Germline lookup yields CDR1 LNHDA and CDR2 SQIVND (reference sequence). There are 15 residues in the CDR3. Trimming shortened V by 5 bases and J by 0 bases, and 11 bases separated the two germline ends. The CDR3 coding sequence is TGTGCCAGTAGTCTGTTCGGGGGTAGCAATCAGCCCCAGCATTTT. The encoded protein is CASSLFGGSNQPQHF.

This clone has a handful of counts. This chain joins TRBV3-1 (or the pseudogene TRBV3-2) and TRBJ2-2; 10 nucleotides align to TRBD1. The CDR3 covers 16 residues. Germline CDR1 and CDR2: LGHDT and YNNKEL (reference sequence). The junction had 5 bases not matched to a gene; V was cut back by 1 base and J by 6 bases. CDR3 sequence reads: CASSQVGQGFPGELFF. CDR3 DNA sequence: TGTGCCAGCAGCCAAGTGGGACAGGGGTTTCCCGGGGAGCTGTTTTTT.

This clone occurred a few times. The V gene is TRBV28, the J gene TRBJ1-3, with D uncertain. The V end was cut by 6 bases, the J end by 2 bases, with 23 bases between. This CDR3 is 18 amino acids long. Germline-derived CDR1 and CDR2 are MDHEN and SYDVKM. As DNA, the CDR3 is TGTGCCAGCAGCCCGGTAACCCCTCTGGGGAGGGCTGGAAACACCATATATTTT. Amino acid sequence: CASSPVTPLGRAGNTIYF.

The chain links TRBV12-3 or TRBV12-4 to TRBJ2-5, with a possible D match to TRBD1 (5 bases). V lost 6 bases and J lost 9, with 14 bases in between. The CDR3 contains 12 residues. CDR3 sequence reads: CASRGTQGSQYF. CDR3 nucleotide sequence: TGTGCCAGCAGAGGCACCCAGGGATCCCAGTACTTC.

The CDR3 reads CSVRTSGRGDTGELFF. CDR3 DNA sequence: TGCAGCGTAAGGACTAGCGGGAGAGGGGACACCGGGGAGCTGTTTTTT. The rearrangement links TRBV29-1 to TRBJ2-2; 13 bases map to TRBD2. Looked up from germline, CDR1 is SQVTM and CDR2 is ANQGSEA. The CDR3 runs to 16 residues. Trimming took 6 bases from V and 3 from J; bases not matched to a gene: 7.

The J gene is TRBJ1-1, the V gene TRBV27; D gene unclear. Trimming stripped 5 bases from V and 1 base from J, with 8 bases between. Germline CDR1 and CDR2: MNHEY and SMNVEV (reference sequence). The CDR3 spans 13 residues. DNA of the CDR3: TGTGCCAGCAGTAGGCCAGGGAACACTGAAGCTTTCTTT. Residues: CASSRPGNTEAFF.

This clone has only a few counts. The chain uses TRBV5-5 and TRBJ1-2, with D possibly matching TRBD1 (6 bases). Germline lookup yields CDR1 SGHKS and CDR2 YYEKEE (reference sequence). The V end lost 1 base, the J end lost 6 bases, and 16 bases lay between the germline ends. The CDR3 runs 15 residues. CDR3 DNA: TGTGCCAGCAGCTTGAATCCGGGGGGCTATAATGGCTACACCTTC. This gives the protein CASSLNPGGYNGYTF.

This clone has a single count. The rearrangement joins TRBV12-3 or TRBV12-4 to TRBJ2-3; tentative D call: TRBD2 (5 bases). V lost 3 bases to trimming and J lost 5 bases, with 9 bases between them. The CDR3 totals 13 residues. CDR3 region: CASSFGRVDTQYF. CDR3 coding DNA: TGTGCCAGCAGTTTTGGGCGGGTAGATACGCAGTATTTT.

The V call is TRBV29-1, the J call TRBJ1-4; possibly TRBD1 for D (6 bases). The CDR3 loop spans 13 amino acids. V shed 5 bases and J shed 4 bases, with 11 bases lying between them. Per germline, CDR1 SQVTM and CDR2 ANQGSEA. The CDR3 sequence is CSVTTGYNEKLFF. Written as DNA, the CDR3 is TGCAGCGTTACTACAGGGTATAATGAAAAACTGTTTTTT.

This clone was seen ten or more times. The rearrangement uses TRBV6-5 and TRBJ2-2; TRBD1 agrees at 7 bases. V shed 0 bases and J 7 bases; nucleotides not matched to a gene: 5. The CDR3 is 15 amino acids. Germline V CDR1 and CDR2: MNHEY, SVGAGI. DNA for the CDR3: TGTGCCAGCAGTTACTCAGGGGGCGCGGACGGGGAGCTGTTTTTT. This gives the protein CASSYSGGADGELFF.

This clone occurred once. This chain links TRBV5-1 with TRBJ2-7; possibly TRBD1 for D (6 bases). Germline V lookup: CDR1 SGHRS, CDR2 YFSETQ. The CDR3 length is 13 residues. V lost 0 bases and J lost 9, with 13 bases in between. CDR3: CASSLDVGAAQYF. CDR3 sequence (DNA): TGCGCCAGCAGCTTGGACGTGGGGGCCGCGCAGTACTTC. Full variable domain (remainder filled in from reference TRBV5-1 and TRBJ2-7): KAGVTQTPRYLIKTRGQQVTLSCSPISGHRSVSWYQQTPGQGLQFLFEYFSETQRNKGNFPGRFSGRQFSNSRSEMNVSTLELGDSALYLCASSLDVGAAQYFGPGTRLTVT.

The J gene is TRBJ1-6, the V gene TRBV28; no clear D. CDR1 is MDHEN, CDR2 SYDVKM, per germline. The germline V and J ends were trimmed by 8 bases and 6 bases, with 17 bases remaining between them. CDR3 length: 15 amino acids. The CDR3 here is CASGYSRLSNSPLHF. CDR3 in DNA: TGTGCCAGCGGCTACAGTCGTCTATCTAATTCACCCCTCCACTTT.

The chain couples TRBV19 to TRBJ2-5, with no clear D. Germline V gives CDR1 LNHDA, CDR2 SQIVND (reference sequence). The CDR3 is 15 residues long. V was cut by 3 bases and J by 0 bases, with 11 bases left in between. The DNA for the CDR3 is TGTGCCAGTAGTATCTTTCACAGCTACCAAGAGACCCAGTACTTC. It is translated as CASSIFHSYQETQYF.

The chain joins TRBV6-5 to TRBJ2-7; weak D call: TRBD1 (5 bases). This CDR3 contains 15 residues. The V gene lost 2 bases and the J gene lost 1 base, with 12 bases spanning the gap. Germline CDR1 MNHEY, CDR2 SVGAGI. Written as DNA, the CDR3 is TGTGCCAGCAGTTACGCGTCGACAGATTCCTACGAGCAGTACTTC. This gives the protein CASSYASTDSYEQYF.

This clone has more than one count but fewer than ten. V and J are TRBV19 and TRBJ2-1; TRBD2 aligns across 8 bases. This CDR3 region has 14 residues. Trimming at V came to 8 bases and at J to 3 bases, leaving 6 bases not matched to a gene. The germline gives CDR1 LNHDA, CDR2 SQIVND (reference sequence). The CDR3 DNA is TGTGCCAGTGCTAACGGGGGGGGCTACAATGAGCAGTTCTTC. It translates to CASANGGGYNEQFF.

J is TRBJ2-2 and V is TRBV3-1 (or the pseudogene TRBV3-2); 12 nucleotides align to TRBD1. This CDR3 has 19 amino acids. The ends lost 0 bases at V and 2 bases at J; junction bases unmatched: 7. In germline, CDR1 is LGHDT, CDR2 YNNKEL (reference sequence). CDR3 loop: CASSQDWMGTGGNTGELFF. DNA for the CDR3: TGTGCCAGCAGCCAAGATTGGATGGGGACAGGGGGCAACACCGGGGAGCTGTTTTTT.

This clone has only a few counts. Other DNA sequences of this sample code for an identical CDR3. CDR3 region: CASSPYRVPSGNTIYF. The CDR3 region has the DNA TGTGCCAGCAGCCCGTACCGGGTCCCCTCTGGAAACACCATATATTTT. The J gene is TRBJ1-3, the V gene TRBV7-8; D gene ambiguous. This CDR3 is 16 amino acids long. The V end lost 5 bases, the J end lost 0 bases, and 14 bases lay between the germline ends. The V gene's germline CDR1 is SGHVS and CDR2 FQNEAQ. Full variable domain (remainder filled in from reference TRBV7-8 and TRBJ1-3): GAGVSQSPRYKVAKRGQDVALRCDPISGHVSLFWYQQALGQGPEFLTYFQNEAQLDKSGLPSDRFFAERPEGSVSTLKIQRTQQEDSAVYLCASSPYRVPSGNTIYFGEGSWLTVV.

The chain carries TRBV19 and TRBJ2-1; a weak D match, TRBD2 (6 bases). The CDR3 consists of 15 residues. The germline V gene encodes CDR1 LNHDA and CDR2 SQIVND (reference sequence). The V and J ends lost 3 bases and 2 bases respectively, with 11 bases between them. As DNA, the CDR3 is TGTGCCAGTAGTATTTTTAGCGGTACCTACAATGAGCAGTTCTTC. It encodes CASSIFSGTYNEQFF. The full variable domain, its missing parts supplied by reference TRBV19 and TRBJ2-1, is DGGITQSPKYLFRKEGQNVTLSCEQNLNHDAMYWYRQDPGQGLRLIYYSQIVNDFQKGDIAEGYSVSREKKESFPLTVTSAQKNPTAFYLCASSIFSGTYNEQFFGPGTRLTVL.

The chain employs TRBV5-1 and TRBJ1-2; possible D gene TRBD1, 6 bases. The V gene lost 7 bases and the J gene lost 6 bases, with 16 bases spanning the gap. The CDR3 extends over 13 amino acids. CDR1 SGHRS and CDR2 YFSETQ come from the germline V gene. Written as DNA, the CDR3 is TGCGCCAGCCGACCCACAGGGAAAGATGGCTACACCTTC. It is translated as CASRPTGKDGYTF.

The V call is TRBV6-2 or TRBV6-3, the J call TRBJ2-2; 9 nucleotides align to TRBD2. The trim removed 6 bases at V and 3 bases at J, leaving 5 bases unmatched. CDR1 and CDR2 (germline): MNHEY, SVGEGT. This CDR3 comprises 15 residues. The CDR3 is CASSSLAGDTGELFF. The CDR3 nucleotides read TGTGCCAGCAGCTCGTTAGCGGGAGACACCGGGGAGCTGTTTTTT.

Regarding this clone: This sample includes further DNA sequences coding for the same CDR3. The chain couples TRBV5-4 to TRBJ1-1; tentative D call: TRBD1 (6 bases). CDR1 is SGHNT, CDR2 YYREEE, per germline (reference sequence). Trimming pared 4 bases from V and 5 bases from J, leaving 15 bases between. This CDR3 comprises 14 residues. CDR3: CASSTRGGGTEAFF. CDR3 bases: TGTGCCAGCAGCACCAGGGGCGGTGGGACTGAAGCTTTCTTT.

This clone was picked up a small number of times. For the CDR3, the DNA is TGTGCCAGCAGTTTATTAGAGGGGGACAGGGGCTACACCTTC. It is translated as CASSLLEGDRGYTF. The chain joins TRBV28 to TRBJ1-2; 8 positions agree with TRBD1. This CDR3 has 14 amino acids. Trimming at V came to 1 base and at J to 8 bases, leaving 6 bases not matched to a gene. Germline V gene data show CDR1 as MDHEN and CDR2 as SYDVKM.

The CDR3 DNA reads as TGCGCCAGCAGCCCCGGGACAGGGACTAGGGATACGCAGTATTTT. Encoded protein: CASSPGTGTRDTQYF. V gene TRBV5-1 combines with J gene TRBJ2-3; possible D gene TRBD1, 9 bases. CDR3 size: 15 residues. Germline V gene data show CDR1 as SGHRS and CDR2 as YFSETQ. V gave up 4 bases and J gave up 6 bases, with 18 bases separating them.

The DNA for the CDR3 is TGTGCCAGCAGGGAACAGGGGAGAGTGGAGCCCCAGCATTTT. This encodes CASREQGRVEPQHF. This chain joins TRBV28 and TRBJ1-5; 7 bases align to TRBD1. The V gene's germline CDR1 is MDHEN and CDR2 SYDVKM. With V trimmed by 6 bases and J by 8 bases, 10 bases remained unmatched. CDR3 length equals 14 residues.

CDR3 bases: TGTGCCAGCAGACCTGACAGCAACACTGAAGCTTTCTTT. This encodes CASRPDSNTEAFF. The chain uses TRBV6-5 and TRBJ1-1; D is possibly TRBD1 (5 bases). The V gene lost 6 bases and the J gene lost 2 bases, with 10 bases spanning the gap. The germline V gene has CDR1 MNHEY and CDR2 SVGAGI. CDR3 length equals 13 residues.

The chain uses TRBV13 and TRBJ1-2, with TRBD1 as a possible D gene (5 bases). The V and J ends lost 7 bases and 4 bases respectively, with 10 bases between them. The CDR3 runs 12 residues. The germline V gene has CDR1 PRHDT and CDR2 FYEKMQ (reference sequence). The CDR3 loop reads CASIGDSYGYTF. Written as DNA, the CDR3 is TGTGCCAGCATCGGAGACAGCTATGGCTACACCTTC.

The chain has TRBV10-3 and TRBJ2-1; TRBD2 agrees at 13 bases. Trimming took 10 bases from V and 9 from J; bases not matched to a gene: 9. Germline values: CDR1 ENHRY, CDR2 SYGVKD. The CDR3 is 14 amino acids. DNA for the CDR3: TGTGCCACCCCAGGACTAGCGGGGGAAACTGAGCAGTTCTTC. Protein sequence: CATPGLAGETEQFF.